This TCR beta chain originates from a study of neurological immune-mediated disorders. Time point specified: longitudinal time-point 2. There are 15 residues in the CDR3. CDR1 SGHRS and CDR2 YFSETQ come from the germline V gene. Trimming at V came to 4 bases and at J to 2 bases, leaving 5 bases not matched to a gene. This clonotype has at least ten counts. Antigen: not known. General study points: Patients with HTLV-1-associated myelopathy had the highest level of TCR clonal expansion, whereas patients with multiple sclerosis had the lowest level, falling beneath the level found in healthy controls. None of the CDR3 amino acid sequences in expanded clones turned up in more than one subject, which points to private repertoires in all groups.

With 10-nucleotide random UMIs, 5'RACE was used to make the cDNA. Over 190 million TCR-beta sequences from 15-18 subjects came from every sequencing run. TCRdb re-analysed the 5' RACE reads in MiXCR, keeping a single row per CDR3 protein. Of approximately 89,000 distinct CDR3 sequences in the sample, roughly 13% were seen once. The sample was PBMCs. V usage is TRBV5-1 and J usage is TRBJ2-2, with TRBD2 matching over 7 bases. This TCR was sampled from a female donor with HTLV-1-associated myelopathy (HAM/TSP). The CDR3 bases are TGCGCCAGCAGCCCCGGGGGGAGTAACACCGGGGAGCTGTTTTTT. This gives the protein CASSPGGSNTGELFF.